This T cell receptor (beta chain) was retrieved from a study of CXCR3-negative and CXCR3-positive naive CD8 T cells (dated 2019 in TCRdb). Concerning the study at large: In total, roughly 130 million TRB reads were obtained, corresponding to roughly 1.5 +/- 0.3 million reads per library. The diversity and physicochemical repertoire analyses included under 12 donors pooled from two independent experiments. Naive subsets from about five donors and memory cells from 3 donors were included in the TRBV-TRBJ cluster analysis.

The investigation overall reported the following: Because surface CD5, which is linked to self-reactivity in mice, was comparable between the naive subsets, TCR interaction strength was also inferred from the physicochemical properties of TRB CDR3s. Both naive subsets had comparably high repertoire diversity, while memory CD8+ T cells had much lower repertoire diversity. TRB CDR3s from CXCR3-positive naive cells showed higher hydrophobicity (lower Kidera factor 4), lower energy, and higher strength and volume indices than CXCR3-negative naive cells. Within the same donor, TRBV-TRBJ usage looked similar between naive CXCR3-negative and CXCR3-positive cells, but memory cells had distinct patterns. Because CXCR3 expression was partially decreased after cryopreservation, freshly isolated PBMCs were used for most assays.

For each CD8+ T cell subset, flow sorting was done in triplicate, and a few hundred thousand cells per subset went directly into RLT lysis buffer. To exclude memory contaminants, naive CD8+ T cells were stringently defined as CD45RO-CCR7+CD27+CD95-. Peripheral blood mononuclear cells were isolated from buffy coats by standard density gradient centrifugation. A FACSAria III was used to flow-sort naive CXCR3-negative and CXCR3-positive CD8+ T cells. An RNeasy Mini Kit was used to extract total RNA from the sorted cells. With regard to this clonotype: This receptor's antigen is unknown.

Taken from cysteine to phenylalanine, the CDR3 has 16 residues. No DNA accompanies this entry. Looking up the germline V gene (reference sequence) yields CDR1 LNHNV and CDR2 YYDKDF. Instrument on record: NextSeq 550. The Human TCR Profiling Kit (MiLaboratory) was used to make UMI-labeled 5' RACE TRB cDNA libraries. cDNA synthesis used the entire amount of extracted RNA, and PCR amplification then used the entire amount of cDNA produced. Libraries were prepared in parallel with an identical number of PCR cycles. Under the source paper's analysis protocol: About 50,000 +/- 9,200 unique UMI-labeled TRB cDNA molecules per library were extracted with MIGEC and MiXCR, with at least two reads per UMI required. On average, around 40,000 +/- 10,000 functional in-frame TRB CDR3 nucleotide clonotypes lacking stop codons were found per library. Diversity metrics, including normalized Shannon-Wiener and Chao1, were computed in VDJtools after downsampling to 5000 UMI-labeled TRB molecules per sample. VDJtools was used to calculate clonotype-size-weighted physicochemical properties of the central five CDR3 residues, namely interaction energy, strength, volume and Kidera factor 4. The reads were reprocessed in TCRdb, with one entry per CDR3 protein sequence and no accompanying DNA. In this record, the V and J calls reflect TCRdb's handling and not the investigators' own analysis. The sample table includes about 45,000 distinct CDR3 sequences. The ten most abundant clones make up roughly 2.5% of the sample.

The sample was naive CXCR3- CD8+ T cells from blood. In the paper's terms, the cell subset or site label means: CD45RO-CCR7+CD27+CD95- naive CD8+ T cells lacking CXCR3 (TNR3-). The receptor comes from a human donor in good health. Some clones in this sample may be carry-over from other donors' samples. Recombination joined TRBV15 with TRBJ2-7. The CDR3 region has the sequence CATSSTWSDVSYEQYF.